This T cell receptor beta chain was documented in a study of blood T cells in healthy people across ages. The ends lost 5 bases at V and 13 bases at J; junction bases unmatched: 7. The CDR3 consists of 11 residues. Through a sample-barcoded 5' primer and a J-beta primer mix, a second PCR was run for 7 to 11 cycles. TCRdb reprocessed the 5' RACE reads via MiXCR and lists one record per CDR3 protein. The sample holds about 1,500,000 distinct CDR3 sequences, 42% seen once. V is TRBV12-3 or TRBV12-4 and J is TRBJ1-2, with TRBD1 matching 7 bases. Sequenced: blood. The clonotype was recovered from a woman in her late teens or twenties in good health. The CDR3 sequence: CASSPRTGSTF. The CDR3 coding sequence is TGTGCCAGCAGTCCGCGGACAGGAAGCACCTTC.